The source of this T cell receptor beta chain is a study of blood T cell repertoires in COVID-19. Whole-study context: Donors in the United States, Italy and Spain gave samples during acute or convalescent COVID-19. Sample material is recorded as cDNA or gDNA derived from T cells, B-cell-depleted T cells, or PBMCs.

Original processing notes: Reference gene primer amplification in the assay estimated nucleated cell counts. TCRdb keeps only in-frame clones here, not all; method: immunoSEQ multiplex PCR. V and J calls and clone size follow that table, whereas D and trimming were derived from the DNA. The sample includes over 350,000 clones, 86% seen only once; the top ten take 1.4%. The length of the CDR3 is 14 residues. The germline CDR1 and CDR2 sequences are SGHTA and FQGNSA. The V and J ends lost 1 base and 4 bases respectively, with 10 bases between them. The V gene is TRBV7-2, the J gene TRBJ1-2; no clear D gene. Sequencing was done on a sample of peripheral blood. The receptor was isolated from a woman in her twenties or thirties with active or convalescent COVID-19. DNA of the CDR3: TGTGCCAGCAGCTTAGGAGTGGAGGGCTATGGCTACACCTTC. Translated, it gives CASSLGVEGYGYTF.